The present TCR beta chain was sequenced within a study of OX40 agonist ivuxolimab in advanced cancers. Whole-study context: Antecedent anti-PD-1, anti-PD-L1 or anti-CTLA-4 therapy was permissible, with under 50% having received some. Study-level results: Patients with a partial response at 0.1-3.0 mg/kg had among the lowest clonal expansion.

Per germline, CDR1 SGDLS and CDR2 YYNGEE. The length of the CDR3 is 14 residues. Deletions cut 3 bases from V and 1 base from J, with 10 bases between. The method was immunoSEQ multiplex PCR; TCRdb's version includes in-frame clones alone and lacks a portion of them. Of 35,000 to 55,000 clones in the sample, around 84% are singletons; the top ten hold 15%. On this clone: Its antigen is unidentified.

The sequencing here drew on CD4+ or CD8+ T cells sorted from blood, taken in a trial of the OX40 agonist ivuxolimab. The origin of this receptor is an adult with an advanced solid tumor such as melanoma, head and neck, liver or kidney cancer. The chain carries TRBV9 and TRBJ1-2; D is possibly TRBD1 (6 bases). The chain's CDR3 is CASSEPGVNYGYTF. The CDR3, as DNA: TGTGCCAGCAGCGAGCCAGGGGTTAACTATGGCTACACCTTC.